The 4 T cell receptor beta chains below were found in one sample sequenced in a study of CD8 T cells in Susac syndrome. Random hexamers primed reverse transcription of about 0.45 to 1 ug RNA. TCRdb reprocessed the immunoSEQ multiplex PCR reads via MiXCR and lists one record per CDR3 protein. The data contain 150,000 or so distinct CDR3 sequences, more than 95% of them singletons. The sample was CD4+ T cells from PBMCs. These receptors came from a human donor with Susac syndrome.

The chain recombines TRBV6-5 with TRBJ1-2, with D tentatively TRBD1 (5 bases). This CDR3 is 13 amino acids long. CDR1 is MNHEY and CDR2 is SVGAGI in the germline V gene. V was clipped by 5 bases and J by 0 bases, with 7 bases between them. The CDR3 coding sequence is TGTGCCAGCAGTGGGACGGCTAACTATGGCTACACCTTC. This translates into CASSGTANYGYTF.

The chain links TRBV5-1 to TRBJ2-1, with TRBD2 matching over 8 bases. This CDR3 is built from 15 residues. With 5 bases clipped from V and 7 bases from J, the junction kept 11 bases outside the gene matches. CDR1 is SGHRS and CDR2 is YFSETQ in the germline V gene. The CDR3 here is CASRRSAGEGNEQFF. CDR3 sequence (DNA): TGCGCCAGCAGGCGATCAGCGGGAGAAGGTAATGAGCAGTTCTTC.

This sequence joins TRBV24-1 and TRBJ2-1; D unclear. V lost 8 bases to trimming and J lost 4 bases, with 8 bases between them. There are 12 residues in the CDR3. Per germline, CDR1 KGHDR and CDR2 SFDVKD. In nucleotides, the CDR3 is TGTGCCACCATGTCGGAATACAATGAGCAGTTCTTC. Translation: CATMSEYNEQFF.

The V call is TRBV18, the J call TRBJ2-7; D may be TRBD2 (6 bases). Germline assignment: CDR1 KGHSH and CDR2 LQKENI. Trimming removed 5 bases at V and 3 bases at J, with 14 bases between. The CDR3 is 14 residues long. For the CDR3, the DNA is TGTGCCAGCTCAAGGGAGGCGACAAGCTACGAGCAGTACGTC. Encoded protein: CASSREATSYEQYV.